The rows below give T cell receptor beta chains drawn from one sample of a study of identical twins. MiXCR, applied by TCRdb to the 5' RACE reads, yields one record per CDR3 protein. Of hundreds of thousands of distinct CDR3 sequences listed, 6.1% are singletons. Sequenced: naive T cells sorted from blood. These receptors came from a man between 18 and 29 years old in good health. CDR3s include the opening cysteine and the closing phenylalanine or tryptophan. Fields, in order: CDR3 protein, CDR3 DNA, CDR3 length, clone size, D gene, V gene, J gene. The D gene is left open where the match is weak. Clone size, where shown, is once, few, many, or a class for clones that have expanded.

CDR3 protein: CASSQDRTAQRGQFF; CDR3 DNA: TGCGCCAGCAGCCAAGATAGGACAGCCCAAAGGGGGCAGTTCTTC; CDR3 length: 15; clone size: few; D gene: NA; V gene: TRBV4-1; J gene: TRBJ2-1
CDR3 protein: CASSPEVAGGEQYF; CDR3 DNA: TGCGCCAGCAGCCCGGAGGTAGCGGGAGGTGAGCAGTACTTC; CDR3 length: 14; clone size: many; D gene: TRBD2; V gene: TRBV5-1; J gene: TRBJ2-7
CDR3 protein: CASSFTGRVYNSPLHF; CDR3 DNA: TGTGCCAGCAGTTTCACCGGACGGGTCTATAATTCACCCCTCCACTTT; CDR3 length: 16; clone size: many; D gene: NA; V gene: TRBV6-5; J gene: TRBJ1-6
CDR3 protein: CASSPAGTRNEQFF; CDR3 DNA: TGTGCCAGCAGTCCGGCCGGGACTAGAAATGAGCAGTTCTTC; CDR3 length: 14; clone size: few; D gene: TRBD2; V gene: TRBV28; J gene: TRBJ2-1
CDR3 protein: CASSLDLAVGEQYF; CDR3 DNA: TGTGCCAGCAGTTTAGACCTAGCGGTTGGCGAGCAGTACTTC; CDR3 length: 14; clone size: many; D gene: TRBD2; V gene: TRBV12-3/TRBV12-4; J gene: TRBJ2-7
CDR3 protein: CSANLRTDPDTQYF; CDR3 DNA: TGCAGTGCAAATTTAAGGACTGACCCCGATACGCAGTATTTT; CDR3 length: 14; clone size: NA; D gene: NA; V gene: TRBV20-1; J gene: TRBJ2-3
CDR3 protein: CASSAGLSNTGELFF; CDR3 DNA: TGTGCCAGCAGCGCGGGACTTTCCAACACCGGGGAGCTGTTTTTT; CDR3 length: 15; clone size: many; D gene: NA; V gene: TRBV9; J gene: TRBJ2-2
CDR3 protein: CSVRLTSGNTDTQYF; CDR3 DNA: TGCAGCGTCCGCCTGACTAGCGGGAACACAGATACGCAGTATTTT; CDR3 length: 15; clone size: many; D gene: TRBD2; V gene: TRBV29-1; J gene: TRBJ2-3
CDR3 protein: CSARDPKAEQFF; CDR3 DNA: TGCAGTGCTAGAGATCCGAAGGCCGAGCAGTTCTTC; CDR3 length: 12; clone size: many; D gene: NA; V gene: TRBV20-1; J gene: TRBJ2-1
CDR3 protein: CASSLCLGDRGLCEQYF; CDR3 DNA: TGTGCCAGCAGTTTGTGTCTGGGAGACAGGGGTTTGTGTGAGCAGTACTTC; CDR3 length: 17; clone size: few; D gene: TRBD1; V gene: TRBV28; J gene: TRBJ2-7
CDR3 protein: CSATKSGLNTGELFF; CDR3 DNA: TGCAGTGCAACCAAAAGCGGGCTCAACACCGGGGAGCTGTTTTTT; CDR3 length: 15; clone size: many; D gene: NA; V gene: TRBV20-1; J gene: TRBJ2-2
CDR3 protein: CATSWERDYEQYF; CDR3 DNA: TGTGCCACCAGTTGGGAGCGGGACTACGAGCAGTACTTC; CDR3 length: 13; clone size: NA; D gene: TRBD2; V gene: TRBV15; J gene: TRBJ2-7
CDR3 protein: CASSFGVGNQPQHF; CDR3 DNA: TGTGCCAGCAGTTTTGGAGTTGGCAATCAGCCCCAGCATTTT; CDR3 length: 14; clone size: NA; D gene: NA; V gene: TRBV27; J gene: TRBJ1-5
CDR3 protein: CASSPRTVHNEQFF; CDR3 DNA: TGTGCCAGCAGCCCAAGGACGGTCCACAATGAGCAGTTCTTC; CDR3 length: 14; clone size: many; D gene: NA; V gene: TRBV9; J gene: TRBJ2-1
CDR3 protein: CASSFLTGEGSGANVLTF; CDR3 DNA: TGTGCCAGCAGCTTCCTGACAGGGGAGGGCTCTGGGGCCAACGTCCTGACTTTC; CDR3 length: 18; clone size: NA; D gene: NA; V gene: TRBV11-1; J gene: TRBJ2-6
CDR3 protein: CASSWEREMQYF; CDR3 DNA: TGTGCCAGCAGCTGGGAGCGGGAGATGCAGTACTTC; CDR3 length: 12; clone size: few; D gene: TRBD2; V gene: TRBV11-3; J gene: TRBJ2-4
CDR3 protein: CSARDPAGGLFNEQFF; CDR3 DNA: TGCAGTGCTAGAGATCCAGCGGGAGGGCTTTTCAATGAGCAGTTCTTC; CDR3 length: 16; clone size: many; D gene: TRBD2; V gene: TRBV20-1; J gene: TRBJ2-1
CDR3 protein: CSVGDAGWGQPQHF; CDR3 DNA: TGCAGCGTTGGAGATGCAGGGTGGGGCCAGCCCCAGCATTTT; CDR3 length: 14; clone size: many; D gene: NA; V gene: TRBV29-1; J gene: TRBJ1-5
CDR3 protein: CASSIPSDTQYF; CDR3 DNA: TGTGCCAGCAGTATCCCATCAGATACGCAGTATTTT; CDR3 length: 12; clone size: many; D gene: NA; V gene: TRBV12-3/TRBV12-4; J gene: TRBJ2-3
CDR3 protein: CAWSMDRAYEQYF; CDR3 DNA: TGTGCCTGGAGTATGGACAGGGCCTACGAGCAGTACTTC; CDR3 length: 13; clone size: many; D gene: TRBD1; V gene: TRBV30; J gene: TRBJ2-7
CDR3 protein: CASSPKNRLAATNTGELFF; CDR3 DNA: TGTGCCAGCAGCCCCAAAAATCGACTAGCAGCTACGAACACCGGGGAGCTGTTTTTT; CDR3 length: 19; clone size: once; D gene: TRBD2; V gene: TRBV12-3/TRBV12-4; J gene: TRBJ2-2
CDR3 protein: CASSGRDSKNEKLFF; CDR3 DNA: TGTGCCAGCAGCGGCCGAGACAGTAAGAATGAAAAACTGTTTTTT; CDR3 length: 15; clone size: few; D gene: NA; V gene: TRBV2; J gene: TRBJ1-4
CDR3 protein: CSARTEEAYEQYF; CDR3 DNA: TGCAGTGCTAGAACAGAAGAAGCCTACGAGCAGTACTTC; CDR3 length: 13; clone size: few; D gene: NA; V gene: TRBV20-1; J gene: TRBJ2-7
CDR3 protein: CASSLVVSGYTF; CDR3 DNA: TGTGCCAGCAGTTTGGTTGTTTCTGGCTACACCTTC; CDR3 length: 12; clone size: few; D gene: NA; V gene: TRBV12-3/TRBV12-4; J gene: TRBJ1-2
CDR3 protein: CASSRTGQISYNEQFF; CDR3 DNA: TGTGCCAGCAGCAGGACCGGGCAGATCTCCTACAATGAGCAGTTCTTC; CDR3 length: 16; clone size: few; D gene: NA; V gene: TRBV5-5; J gene: TRBJ2-1
CDR3 protein: CASSQFTGDYGYTF; CDR3 DNA: TGCGCCAGCAGCCAATTCACAGGGGACTATGGCTACACCTTC; CDR3 length: 14; clone size: NA; D gene: TRBD1; V gene: TRBV4-3; J gene: TRBJ1-2
CDR3 protein: CASSQGLAGGGNEQFF; CDR3 DNA: TGCGCCAGCAGCCAAGGACTAGCGGGAGGCGGCAATGAGCAGTTCTTC; CDR3 length: 16; clone size: few; D gene: TRBD2; V gene: TRBV4-1; J gene: TRBJ2-1
CDR3 protein: CASSVGVGEQFF; CDR3 DNA: TGTGCCAGCAGCGTAGGGGTGGGTGAGCAGTTCTTC; CDR3 length: 12; clone size: many; D gene: NA; V gene: TRBV9; J gene: TRBJ2-1